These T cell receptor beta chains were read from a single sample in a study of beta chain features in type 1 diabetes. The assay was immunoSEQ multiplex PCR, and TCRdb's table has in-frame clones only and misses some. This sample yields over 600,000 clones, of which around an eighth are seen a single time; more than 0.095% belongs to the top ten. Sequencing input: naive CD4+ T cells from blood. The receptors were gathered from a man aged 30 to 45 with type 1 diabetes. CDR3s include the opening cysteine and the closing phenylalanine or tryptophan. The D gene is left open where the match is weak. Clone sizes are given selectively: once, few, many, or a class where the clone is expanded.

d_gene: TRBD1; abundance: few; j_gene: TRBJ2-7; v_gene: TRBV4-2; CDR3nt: TGTGCCAGCAGCCAAGTTGGCTCGGGACAGGGTTACCCTACAGAGCAGTACTTC; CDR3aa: CASSQVGSGQGYPTEQYF
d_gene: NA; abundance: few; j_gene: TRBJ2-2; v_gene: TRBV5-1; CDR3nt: TGCGCCAGCAGCTTCCTAGCTCCAGGGACAAACACCGGGGAGCTGTTTTTT; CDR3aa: CASSFLAPGTNTGELFF
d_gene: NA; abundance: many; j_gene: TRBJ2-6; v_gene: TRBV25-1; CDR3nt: TGTGCCAGCAGTGACGCCGCTGGGGCCAACGTCCTGACTTTC; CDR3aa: CASSDAAGANVLTF
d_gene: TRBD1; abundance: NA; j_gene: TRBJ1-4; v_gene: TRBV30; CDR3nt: TGTGCCTGGAGTGGCAAACAGGGGGCCGGAGAAAAACTGTTTTTT; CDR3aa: CAWSGKQGAGEKLFF
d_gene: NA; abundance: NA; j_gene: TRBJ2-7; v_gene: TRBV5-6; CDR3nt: TGTGCCAGCGGGTTGGGGACCCCCTACGAGCAGTACTTC; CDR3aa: CASGLGTPYEQYF
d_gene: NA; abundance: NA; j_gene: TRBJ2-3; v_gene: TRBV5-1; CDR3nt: TGCGCCAGCAGCTTGGTTAGACCGTCTGTTACGCAGTATTTT; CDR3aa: CASSLVRPSVTQYF
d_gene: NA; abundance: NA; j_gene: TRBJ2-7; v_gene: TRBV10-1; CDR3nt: TGCGCCAGCAGTCCACGGACTGATTCCTACGAGCAGTACTTC; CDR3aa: CASSPRTDSYEQYF
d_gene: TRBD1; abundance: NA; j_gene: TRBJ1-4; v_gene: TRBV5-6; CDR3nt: TGTGCCAGCAAGGGACAGCCAGGTGAAAAACTGTTTTTT; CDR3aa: CASKGQPGEKLFF
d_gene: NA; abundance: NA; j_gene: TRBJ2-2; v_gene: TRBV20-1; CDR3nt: TGCAGTGCTAGCAGGGCCGGGGAGCTGTTTTTT; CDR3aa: CSASRAGELFF
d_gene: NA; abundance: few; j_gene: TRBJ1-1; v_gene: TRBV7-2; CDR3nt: TGTGCCAGCAGTATGATCGAGGGGGTAGCTTTCTTT; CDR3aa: CASSMIEGVAFF
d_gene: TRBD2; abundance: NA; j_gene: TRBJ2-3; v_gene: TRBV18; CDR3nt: TGTGCCAGCTCACCACCCCTAACGGGGGGGCTCGCAGATACGCAGTATTTT; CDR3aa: CASSPPLTGGLADTQYF
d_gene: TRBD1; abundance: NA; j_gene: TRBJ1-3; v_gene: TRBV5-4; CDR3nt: TGTGCCAGCAGCTTCTCTACAGGGGCGAATGGAAACACCATATATTTT; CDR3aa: CASSFSTGANGNTIYF
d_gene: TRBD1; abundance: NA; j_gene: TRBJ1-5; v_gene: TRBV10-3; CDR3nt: TGTGCCATCAGCCGGGGGGACAGGGACAATCAGCCCCAGCATTTT; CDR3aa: CAISRGDRDNQPQHF
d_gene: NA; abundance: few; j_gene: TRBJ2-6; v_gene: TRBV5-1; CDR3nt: TGCGCCAGCAGCTTGAATTGGGGGTCTGGGGCCAACGTCCTGACTTTC; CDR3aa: CASSLNWGSGANVLTF
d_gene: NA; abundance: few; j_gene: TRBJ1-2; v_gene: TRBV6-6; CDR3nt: TGTGCCAGCAGTTACTCGACGGCAGAACCTGGCTACACCTTC; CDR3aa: CASSYSTAEPGYTF
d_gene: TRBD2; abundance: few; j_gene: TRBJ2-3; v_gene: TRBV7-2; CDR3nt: TGTGCCAGCAGCTGGACTAGCGGGGGGTTCGCAGATACGCAGTATTTT; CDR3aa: CASSWTSGGFADTQYF
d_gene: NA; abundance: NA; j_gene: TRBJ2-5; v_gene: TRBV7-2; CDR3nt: TGTGCCAGCAGCCCGACAGAAGAGACCCAGTACTTC; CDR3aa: CASSPTEETQYF
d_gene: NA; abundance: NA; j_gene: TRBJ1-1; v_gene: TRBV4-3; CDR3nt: TGCGCCAGCAGCCCCGATCTGGCCGAACGGAGGACTGAAGCTTTCTTT; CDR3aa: CASSPDLAERRTEAFF
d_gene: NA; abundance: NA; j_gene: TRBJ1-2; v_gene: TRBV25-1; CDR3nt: TGTGCCAGCAGTCAGGCTTATGGCTACACCTTC; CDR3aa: CASSQAYGYTF
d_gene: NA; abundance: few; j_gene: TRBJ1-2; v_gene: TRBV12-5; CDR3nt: TGTGCTAGTGGCCCAGGGAACTATGGCTACACCTTC; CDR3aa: CASGPGNYGYTF
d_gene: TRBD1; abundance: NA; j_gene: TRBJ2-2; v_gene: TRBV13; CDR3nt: TGTGCCAGCAGCCTTGCTCTGGGACAGGCCATCAACACCGGGGAGCTGTTTTTT; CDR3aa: CASSLALGQAINTGELFF
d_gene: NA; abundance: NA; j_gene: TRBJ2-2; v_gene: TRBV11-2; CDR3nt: TGTGCCAGCAGCTTAGACGGGACATTCCTCACCGGGGAGCTGTTTTTT; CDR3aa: CASSLDGTFLTGELFF
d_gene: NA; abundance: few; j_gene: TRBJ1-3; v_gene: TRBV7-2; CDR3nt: TGTGCCAGCAGCTTAAATCCCTCTGGAAACACCATATATTTT; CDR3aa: CASSLNPSGNTIYF
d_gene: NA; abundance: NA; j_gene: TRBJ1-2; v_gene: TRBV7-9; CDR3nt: TGTGCCATTCCCGGGACAACCTATGGCTACACCTTC; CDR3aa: CAIPGTTYGYTF
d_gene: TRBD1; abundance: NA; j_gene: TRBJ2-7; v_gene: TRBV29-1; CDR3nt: TGCAGCGTTGCGGGACAGGGTGGGATCGAGCAGTACTTC; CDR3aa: CSVAGQGGIEQYF
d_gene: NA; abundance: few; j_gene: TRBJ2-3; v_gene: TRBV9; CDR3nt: TGTGCCAGCAGCGTAGACACAGACCGTAGCACAGATACGCAGTATTTT; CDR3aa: CASSVDTDRSTDTQYF
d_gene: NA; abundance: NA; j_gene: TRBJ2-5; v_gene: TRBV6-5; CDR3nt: TGTGCCAGCAGTCGTAGCCAGGTTGGGGAGACCCAGTACTTC; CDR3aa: CASSRSQVGETQYF
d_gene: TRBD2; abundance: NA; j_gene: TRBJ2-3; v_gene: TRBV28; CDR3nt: TGTGCCAGCAGCCCGACTAGCCGGACGCAGTATTTT; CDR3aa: CASSPTSRTQYF
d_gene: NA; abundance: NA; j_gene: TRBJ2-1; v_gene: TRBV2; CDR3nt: TGTGCCAGCAGAGAAGAGTCAGGCTTTATCTCCTACAATGAGCAGTTCTTC; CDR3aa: CASREESGFISYNEQFF
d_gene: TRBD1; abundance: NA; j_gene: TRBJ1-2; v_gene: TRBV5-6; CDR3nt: TGTGCCAGCAGCTTGAGCCTCGATAGGGACAGTCATAATGGCTACACCTTC; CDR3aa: CASSLSLDRDSHNGYTF
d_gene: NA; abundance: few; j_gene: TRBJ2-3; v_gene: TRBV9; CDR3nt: TGTGCCAGCAGCGTAGCTCTGCTTCACACAGATACGCAGTATTTT; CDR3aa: CASSVALLHTDTQYF
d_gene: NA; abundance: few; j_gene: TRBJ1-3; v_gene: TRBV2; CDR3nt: TGTGCCAGCAGTGAAGCCCTGACAGAAGGAAACACCATATATTTT; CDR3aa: CASSEALTEGNTIYF
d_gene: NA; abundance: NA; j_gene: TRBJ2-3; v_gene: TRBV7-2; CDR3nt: TGTGCCAGCAGCCCCAGAACGGTCACAGATACGCAGTATTTT; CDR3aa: CASSPRTVTDTQYF
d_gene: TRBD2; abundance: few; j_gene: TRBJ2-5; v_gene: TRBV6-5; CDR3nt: TGTGCCAGCAGTTTTAGCGGGGGAGGGGAGACCCAGTACTTC; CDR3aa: CASSFSGGGETQYF
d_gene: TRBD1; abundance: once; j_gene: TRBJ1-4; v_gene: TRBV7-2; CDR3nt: TGTGCCAGCAGCCGTTACAGGGGACCTAATGAAAAACTGTTTTTT; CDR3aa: CASSRYRGPNEKLFF
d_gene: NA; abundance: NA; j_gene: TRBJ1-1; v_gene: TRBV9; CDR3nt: TGTGCCAGCTCCGGCGTCAATCGGAACACTGAAGCTTTCTTT; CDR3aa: CASSGVNRNTEAFF
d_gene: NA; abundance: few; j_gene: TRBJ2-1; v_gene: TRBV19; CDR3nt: TGTGCCAGTAGTCTCTCCCTCAGGGGATTCGATGAGCAGTTCTTC; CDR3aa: CASSLSLRGFDEQFF
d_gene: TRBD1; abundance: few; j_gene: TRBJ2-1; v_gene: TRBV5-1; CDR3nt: TGCGCCAGCAGTTTGGACAGGAGCTCCTACAATGAGCAGTTCTTC; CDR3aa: CASSLDRSSYNEQFF
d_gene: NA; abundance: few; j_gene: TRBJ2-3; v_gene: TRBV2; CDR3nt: TGTGCCAGCAGTGGTGAAGCCACAGATACGCAGTATTTT; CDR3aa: CASSGEATDTQYF
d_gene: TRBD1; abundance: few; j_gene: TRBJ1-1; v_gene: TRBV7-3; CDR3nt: TGTGCCAGCAGCGCCTACGACAGGGCTCCTGAAGCTTTCTTT; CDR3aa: CASSAYDRAPEAFF